Shown below are 6 T cell receptor beta chains from a single sample sequenced in a study of T-cell memory formation after mild COVID-19. TCRdb ran MiXCR on the 5' RACE reads and lists one entry per CDR3 protein. This table holds a few hundred thousand distinct CDR3 sequences, about a fifth found once. Sequencing input: PBMCs or a T cell subset sorted from them (not recorded which). The source is an adult woman who had mild COVID-19 (a few samples of this study predate the infection). Cell type and time point are not known.

The chain employs TRBV6-5 and TRBJ1-5, with unresolved D. The germline V gene has CDR1 MNHEY and CDR2 SVGAGI. V lost 6 bases, J lost 2 bases, and 11 bases lay in between. The CDR3 has 14 residues. CDR3 sequence: CASSIIGGNQPQHF. The CDR3 DNA reads as TGTGCCAGCAGCATAATTGGGGGCAATCAGCCCCAGCATTTT.

CDR3 coding DNA: TGTGCCAGCAGCTTAAAAGGGACCCAAGAGACCCAGTACTTC. Amino acid sequence: CASSLKGTQETQYF. The chain links TRBV7-8 to TRBJ2-5; D tentatively reads TRBD1 or TRBD2 (5 bases each). In germline, CDR1 is SGHVS, CDR2 FQNEAQ. V was clipped by 2 bases and J by 1 base, with 8 bases between them. The CDR3 covers 14 residues.

This clonotype was seen a handful of times. This chain links TRBV5-1 with TRBJ2-3; D remains ambiguous. This CDR3 is built from 12 residues. Per germline, CDR1 SGHRS and CDR2 YFSETQ. V gave up 2 bases and J gave up 3 bases, with 4 bases separating them. The CDR3, as DNA: TGCGCCAGCAGCTTCGAGACAGATACGCAGTATTTT. Its translation is CASSFETDTQYF.

This clonotype was observed a few times. J is TRBJ2-1 and V is TRBV5-1; D possibly corresponds to TRBD1 (5 bases). This CDR3 region has 15 residues. V was clipped by 0 bases and J by 2 bases, with 9 bases between them. The germline gives CDR1 SGHRS, CDR2 YFSETQ. CDR3 nucleotide sequence: TGCGCCAGCAGCTTGGGGGTACAGGCCTACAATGAGCAGTTCTTC. Amino acid sequence: CASSLGVQAYNEQFF.

This clonotype was observed a handful of times. V is TRBV20-1 and J is TRBJ1-4, with TRBD1 matching over 9 bases. The CDR3 runs to 14 residues. The germline CDR1 and CDR2 sequences are DFQATT and SNEGSKA (reference sequence). The junction had 10 bases not matched to a gene; V was cut back by 7 bases and J by 7 bases. The CDR3 reads CSVPGQGGTEKLFF. In DNA form, the CDR3 reads TGCAGTGTCCCGGGACAGGGAGGGACTGAAAAACTGTTTTTT.

This clonotype has just a few counts. The V call is TRBV24-1, the J call TRBJ2-1; D is ambiguous. The CDR3 has 15 amino acids. Trimming removed 1 base from V and 5 bases from J, with 11 bases in between. Looked up from germline, CDR1 is KGHDR and CDR2 is SFDVKD. CDR3 residues: CATSDFLGGHNEQFF. In DNA, the CDR3 is TGTGCCACCAGTGATTTCCTTGGCGGCCACAATGAGCAGTTCTTC.